This T cell receptor (beta chain) was sequenced in a study of blood T cell repertoires in COVID-19. This clone was recorded a few times. Per the original methods: Counts of nucleated cells, estimated from reference gene primer amplification, were obtained. Only in-frame clones appear in the TCRdb table, and some are missing; sequencing was by immunoSEQ multiplex PCR. D and trimming were read from the DNA, whereas the V and J calls and clone size are those reported in that table. The sample has more than 250,000 clones; approximately 87% are singletons. The CDR3 has 11 amino acids. Germline CDR1 reads MNHEY; CDR2 reads SVGAGI. V lost 6 bases to trimming and J lost 4 bases, with 7 bases between them.

The sequenced sample was peripheral blood. The TCR originated in a man in his 60s who had recovered from COVID-19. The genes are TRBV6-5 and TRBJ2-7; perhaps TRBD2 as D (6 bases). The CDR3 DNA is TGTGCCAGCAGCGCGGGGTACGAGCAGTACTTC. Its protein is CASSAGYEQYF.